The 30 T cell receptor beta chains below were found in one sample sequenced in a study of neurological immune-mediated disorders. TCRdb re-called the 5' RACE reads through MiXCR, storing one row per CDR3 protein. The data contain 20,000 to 30,000 distinct CDR3 sequences, about 2.6% of them singletons. What was sequenced was PBMCs. The receptors derive from a woman aged 45-60 years with multiple sclerosis.

The table lists this clonotype with many counts. CDR3 coding DNA: TGCGCCAGCAGCGCCGAGGGACGGACTAGCTATGGCTACACCTTC. Its translation is CASSAEGRTSYGYTF. This chain joins TRBV5-1 and TRBJ1-2, with D perhaps matching TRBD1 (5 bases). Germline V gene data show CDR1 as SGHRS and CDR2 as YFSETQ. V was clipped by 4 bases and J by 4 bases, with 17 bases between them. The CDR3 runs to 15 residues. Full variable domain (outside the CDR3, taken from reference TRBV5-1 and TRBJ1-2): KAGVTQTPRYLIKTRGQQVTLSCSPISGHRSVSWYQQTPGQGLQFLFEYFSETQRNKGNFPGRFSGRQFSNSRSEMNVSTLELGDSALYLCASSAEGRTSYGYTFGSGTRLTVV.

There are many counts of this clonotype. The chain combines TRBV6-1 with TRBJ2-7, with D maybe TRBD1 (6 bases). This CDR3 has 12 amino acids. Trimming removed 7 bases at V and 3 bases at J, with 10 bases between. Per germline, CDR1 MNHNS and CDR2 SASEGT. The CDR3 loop reads CASILQGYEQYF. The DNA for the CDR3 is TGTGCCAGCATTCTACAGGGCTACGAGCAGTACTTC.

This clonotype was detected ten times or more. The J gene is TRBJ2-3, the V gene TRBV7-2; D is uncertain. The CDR3 has 12 amino acids. CDR1 and CDR2 from the germline V gene are SGHTA and FQGNSA. With 3 bases removed from V and 6 bases from J, the gap between germline ends came to 7 bases. The CDR3 DNA follows: TGTGCCAGCAGCTTTCCTCCGGATACGCAGTATTTT. It is translated as CASSFPPDTQYF.

This clonotype was seen at least ten times. The chain uses TRBV25-1 and TRBJ2-3; no firm D call. The CDR3 is made up of 16 amino acids. Trimming left V 2 bases short and J 0 bases short, with 12 bases between. CDR1 MGHDK and CDR2 SYGVNS come from the germline V gene. CDR3 bases: TGTGCCAGCAGTGAAAAAGCGTATACTAGCACAGATACGCAGTATTTT. Its protein is CASSEKAYTSTDTQYF.

This clonotype was recorded many times. The chain uses TRBV6-5 and TRBJ1-1; D is unresolved. Germline V gene data show CDR1 as MNHEY and CDR2 as SVGAGI. V shed 7 bases and J shed 1 base, with 19 bases lying between them. The CDR3 covers 16 residues. CDR3 DNA: TGTGCCAGCACCGGGGTCGCCGACACCGGGAACACTGAAGCTTTCTTT. Its protein product is CASTGVADTGNTEAFF.

This clonotype has ten or more counts. The rearrangement links TRBV14 to TRBJ2-7; possible D gene TRBD1, 5 bases. Between the trimmed V and J ends, which lost 1 base and 4 bases, there was a span of 14 bases. The CDR3 extends over 15 amino acids. Looked up from germline, CDR1 is SGHDN and CDR2 is FVKESK. This CDR3 is CASSQVAGQKYEQYF. Written as DNA, the CDR3 is TGTGCCAGCAGCCAAGTGGCAGGGCAAAAGTACGAGCAGTACTTC.

This clonotype was counted at least ten times. The DNA of the CDR3 is TGCAGCGGGGACAGGGGGAACGATGAGCAGTTCTTC. Amino acids: CSGDRGNDEQFF. The genes are TRBV29-1 and TRBJ2-1, with 11 bases that match TRBD1. Germline CDR1 reads SQVTM; CDR2 reads ANQGSEA. There are 12 residues in the CDR3. Trimming took 7 bases from V and 8 from J; bases not matched to a gene: 4.

This clonotype has ten or more counts. The chain combines TRBV20-1 with TRBJ2-5; 9 bases are shared with TRBD2. The ends lost 1 base at V and 0 bases at J; junction bases unmatched: 3. The CDR3 contains 15 residues. From germline, CDR1 is DFQATT and CDR2 SNEGSKA (reference sequence). CDR3 region: CSARVSGRHQETQYF. The CDR3 DNA reads TGCAGTGCTAGAGTCAGCGGGAGGCACCAAGAGACCCAGTACTTC.

This clonotype was counted a few times. V gene TRBV5-6 combines with J gene TRBJ2-7; the D is unclear. The germline V and J ends were trimmed by 0 bases and 4 bases, with 5 bases remaining between them. The CDR3 contains 12 residues. The germline CDR1 and CDR2 sequences are SGHDT and YYEEEE. The CDR3 is CASSLDGYEQYF. CDR3 bases: TGTGCCAGCAGCTTGGATGGTTACGAGCAGTACTTC.

This clonotype was picked up a small number of times. The gene calls are TRBV11-2 and TRBJ1-5; the D is unclear. V was pared by 3 bases and J by 5 bases, with 8 bases between. Germline lookup yields CDR1 SGHAT and CDR2 FQNNGV. The CDR3 has 13 amino acids. This chain's CDR3 is CASSFGEDQPQHF. The CDR3, as DNA: TGTGCCAGCAGCTTTGGGGAGGATCAGCCCCAGCATTTT.

This clonotype was counted many times. The chain is built from TRBV20-1 and TRBJ2-5, with a weak D call TRBD1 (6 bases). The CDR3 sequence is 13 residues long. Per the germline V gene, CDR1 is DFQATT and CDR2 is SNEGSKA (reference sequence). V gave up 4 bases and J gave up 3 bases, with 12 bases separating them. The CDR3 region is CSATQGFEETQYF. The CDR3 DNA is TGCAGTGCTACCCAGGGGTTTGAAGAGACCCAGTACTTC.

Note on this clonotype: The conserved closing phenylalanine or tryptophan is absent in this CDR3, likely reflecting a read error. The DNA is left out, because the CDR3 cannot be placed on it with certainty; the CDR3 is given as TCRdb lists it. The V gene is TRBV11-2, the J gene TRBJ2-7. The germline gives CDR1 SGHAT, CDR2 FQNNGV. The CDR3 is 11 amino acids long, termini counted. CDR3 residues: CASTRSYEQYN.

This clonotype was recorded many times. The chain carries TRBV2 and TRBJ2-1; 11 bases are a match to TRBD2. Germline CDR1 and CDR2: SNHLY and FYNNEI. The J segment lost 2 bases and the V segment lost 2 bases, leaving 2 bases of the junction unmatched. The CDR3 runs to 16 residues. The CDR3 sequence is CASSESSGRAYNEQFF. In DNA, the CDR3 is TGTGCCAGCAGTGAAAGTAGCGGGAGGGCCTACAATGAGCAGTTCTTC.

CDR3 coding DNA: TGTGCCAGCAGCACAGGACCGGGACAAAAAAAAGAGACCCAGTACTTC. Amino acid sequence: CASSTGPGQKKETQYF. The genes are TRBV7-8 and TRBJ2-5, with D possibly TRBD1 on 6 matching bases. With 5 bases removed from V and 3 bases from J, the gap between germline ends came to 19 bases. The CDR3 is 16 amino acids. CDR1 is SGHVS, CDR2 FQNEAQ, per germline.

In its sample, this clonotype was seen many times. The chain combines TRBV20-1 with TRBJ2-1; D is ambiguous. Trimming removed 7 bases from V and 1 base from J, with 8 bases in between. This CDR3 is 12 amino acids long. Germline values: CDR1 DFQATT, CDR2 SNEGSKA (reference sequence). The CDR3 DNA is TGCAGTGGCGAAGTTTCCTACAATGAGCAGTTCTTC. This sequence encodes CSGEVSYNEQFF.

This clonotype has at least ten counts. J is TRBJ2-2 and V is TRBV20-1; the match to TRBD1 covers 10 bases. The CDR3 loop spans 15 amino acids. V lost 2 bases, J lost 5 bases, and 5 bases stayed unmatched. Germline-derived CDR1 and CDR2 are DFQATT and SNEGSKA (reference sequence). The CDR3 loop reads CSARPPGQGTGELFF. CDR3 nucleotides: TGCAGTGCTAGACCCCCGGGACAGGGGACCGGGGAGCTGTTTTTT.

Many counts were recorded for this clonotype. The chain joins TRBV7-9 to TRBJ1-1; D is undetermined. V lost 1 base and J 1 base, leaving 10 bases between the germline ends. There are 15 residues in the CDR3. CDR1 is SEHNR and CDR2 is FQNEAQ in the germline V gene (reference sequence). The CDR3 sequence: CASSLDGRANTEAFF. As DNA, the CDR3 is TGTGCCAGCAGCTTAGATGGACGGGCGAACACTGAAGCTTTCTTT.

About this clonotype: This sequence may be a read error, since a much larger clone differs from it by one base. V is TRBV20-1 and J is TRBJ1-5; 7 positions match TRBD1. The V segment lost 5 bases and the J segment 4 bases; nucleotides outside the gene matches: 8. The CDR3 sequence is 14 residues long. The germline CDR1 and CDR2 sequences are DFQATT and SNEGSKA (reference sequence). The CDR3 coding sequence is TGCAGTGCTGGGCGGGACAGATCTAATCAGCCCCAGCATTTT. Protein product: CSAGRDRSNQPQHF.

This clonotype has a count of ten or more. The V and J genes are TRBV20-1 and TRBJ2-3; 11 positions match TRBD2. Unmatched junction bases numbered 6, after V lost 5 bases and J lost 8 bases. CDR3 length: 13 residues. Looked up from germline, CDR1 is DFQATT and CDR2 is SNEGSKA (reference sequence). CDR3 bases: TGCAGTGCTGTACTAGCGGGGGAAGGTACGCAGTATTTT. It specifies CSAVLAGEGTQYF.

This clonotype was observed at least ten times. This CDR3 is CASSVGPISGNTIYF. CDR3 sequence (DNA): TGCGCCAGCAGCGTCGGGCCAATCTCTGGAAACACCATATATTTT. The V gene is TRBV5-1, the J gene TRBJ1-3; D is ambiguous. Trimming stripped 4 bases from V and 0 bases from J, with 11 bases between. Germline V gene sequence: CDR1 SGHRS, CDR2 YFSETQ. This CDR3 region has 15 residues.

This clonotype has ten or more counts. The rearrangement joins TRBV29-1 to TRBJ2-7, with D possibly being TRBD1 (5 bases). The CDR3 consists of 11 residues. Germline V gene data show CDR1 as SQVTM and CDR2 as ANQGSEA. V gave up 5 bases and J gave up 3 bases, with 8 bases separating them. CDR3 region: CSVLDSYEQYF. As DNA, the CDR3 is TGCAGCGTTCTTGACAGCTACGAGCAGTACTTC.

This clonotype was observed at least ten times. This rearrangement joins TRBV7-2 to TRBJ2-5, with D perhaps matching TRBD1 or TRBD2 (6 bases each). Germline loops: CDR1 SGHTA, CDR2 FQGNSA. V lost 1 base and J lost 4, with 13 bases in between. CDR3 length: 15 amino acids. CDR3 loop: CASSLDTGARETQYF. CDR3 coding DNA: TGTGCCAGCAGCTTAGATACGGGGGCTCGAGAGACCCAGTACTTC. The full variable domain, its missing parts supplied by reference TRBV7-2 and TRBJ2-5, is GAGVSQSPSNKVTEKGKDVELRCDPISGHTALYWYRQSLGQGLEFLIYFQGNSAPDKSGLPSDRFSAERTGGSVSTLTIQRTQQEDSAVYLCASSLDTGARETQYFGPGTRLLVL.

The chain joins TRBV5-1 to TRBJ1-1, with 10 bases identical to TRBD1. Looked up from germline, CDR1 is SGHRS and CDR2 is YFSETQ. Losses at the gene ends were 4 bases for V and 1 base for J; bases not matched to a gene: 4. The CDR3 length is 15 residues. Here the CDR3 reads CASSPDRGANTEAFF. The CDR3 DNA follows: TGCGCCAGCAGCCCGGACAGGGGGGCGAACACTGAAGCTTTCTTT. Full variable domain (missing parts from reference TRBV5-1 and TRBJ1-1): KAGVTQTPRYLIKTRGQQVTLSCSPISGHRSVSWYQQTPGQGLQFLFEYFSETQRNKGNFPGRFSGRQFSNSRSEMNVSTLELGDSALYLCASSPDRGANTEAFFGQGTRLTVV.

This clonotype was found many times. The chain recombines TRBV27 with TRBJ2-1; 8 bases line up with TRBD2. The CDR3 loop spans 14 amino acids. V dropped 3 bases and J dropped 7; count of bases not matched to a gene: 5. Germline CDR1 is MNHEY and CDR2 is SMNVEV (reference sequence). CDR3: CASSFSGLANEQFF. CDR3 DNA sequence: TGTGCCAGCAGTTTTTCCGGACTAGCTAATGAGCAGTTCTTC.

At least ten counts were recorded for this clonotype. V usage is TRBV20-1 and J usage is TRBJ2-1, with 10 positions matching TRBD2. V dropped 0 bases and J dropped 7; count of bases not matched to a gene: 9. The CDR3 extends over 16 amino acids. Germline-derived CDR1 and CDR2 are DFQATT and SNEGSKA (reference sequence). CDR3 sequence: CSARDLSGRAVNEQFF. For the CDR3, the DNA is TGCAGTGCTAGAGATTTGAGCGGGAGGGCCGTGAATGAGCAGTTCTTC.

Ten or more counts support this clonotype. The J gene is TRBJ1-2, the V gene TRBV4-1, with D possibly TRBD1 on 6 matching bases. Trimming pared 2 bases from V and 7 bases from J, leaving 20 bases between. Germline lookup yields CDR1 MGHRA and CDR2 YSYEKL. This CDR3 has 16 amino acids. CDR3 sequence (DNA): TGCGCCAGCAGCCAACCTACAGGGCGCCCAAGCTCTGGCTACACCTTC. This gives the protein CASSQPTGRPSSGYTF.

Points on this clonotype: A much larger clonotype is one base distant, so this may be a read error. The V and J genes are TRBV20-1 and TRBJ1-3, with D perhaps matching TRBD1 (6 bases). The CDR3 has 11 amino acids. CDR1 DFQATT and CDR2 SNEGSKA come from the germline V gene (reference sequence). As DNA, the CDR3 is TGCAGTTCAGGGGTAGGAAAAACCATATATTTT. This gives the protein CSSGVGKTIYF.

This clonotype was seen ten or more times. An end of the junction does not agree with germline; a read error may underlie this. The chain uses TRBV20-1 and TRBJ1-4, with 9 bases identical to TRBD1. Per germline, CDR1 DFQATT and CDR2 SNEGSKA (reference sequence). The CDR3 is made up of 11 amino acids. The CDR3 coding sequence is TGCAGTGCTACCCAGGGACAGGGATACACTTTT. It codes for CSATQGQGYTF.

In its sample, this clonotype was seen many times. V gene TRBV5-1 combines with J gene TRBJ1-1; possible D gene TRBD1, 5 bases. The CDR3 is 16 residues long. The V end lost 0 bases, the J end lost 1 base, and 13 bases lay between the germline ends. CDR1 is SGHRS, CDR2 YFSETQ, per germline. The CDR3 here is CASSLGATGTNTEAFF. The CDR3 DNA is TGCGCCAGCAGCTTGGGGGCAACCGGGACGAACACTGAAGCTTTCTTT.

This clonotype was picked up many times. The V gene is TRBV21-1, the J gene TRBJ2-3; the D segment call TRBD2 is taken from the table without a DNA check. TRBV21-1 is designated a pseudogene. The CDR3 covers 15 residues. CDR3 sequence: CASRPEAGCTDTQYF. The CDR3 DNA reads as TGTGCCAGCCGCCCCGAGGCGGGGTGCACAGATACGCAGTATTTT.